This is a list of T cell receptor beta chains from one sample in a study of regulatory T cells in long-lasting Graves disease. TCRdb passed the multiplex PCR reads through MiXCR, listing each CDR3 protein once. The table shows about 440,000 distinct CDR3 sequences, with roughly 17% occurring only once. The same specimen was also included in a second study, on T cells in Graves' hyperthyroidism and ophthalmopathy.

The input for sequencing was peripheral blood mononuclear cells (PBMCs), taken at new diagnosis, from a patient treated with antithyroid drugs. These receptors all stem from a young woman with Graves disease. The CDR3 runs from the conserved cysteine through the conserved F or W. D genes are given only for firm matches. Clone size is not always given. Where it is, it says once, few, many or a class for expanded clones.

d_call	clone_size	v_call	j_call	cdr3_nt	cdr3_aa
-	few	TRBV20-1	TRBJ2-5	TGCAGTGCTAGAACACAACAAGAGACCCAGTACTTC	CSARTQQETQYF
-	many	TRBV3-1	TRBJ2-2	TGTGCCAGCAGCCAAGATTGGCGGGAGAACACCGGGGAGCTGTTTTTT	CASSQDWRENTGELFF
-	few	TRBV7-9	TRBJ2-7	TGTGCCAGCAGCGCGCGGGTGGAGCAGTACTTC	CASSARVEQYF
TRBD1	-	TRBV27	TRBJ2-5	TGTGCCAGCAGTTTATCGACAGGGAAACAAGAGACCCAGTACTTC	CASSLSTGKQETQYF
-	-	TRBV4-1	TRBJ2-1	TGCGCCAGCAGCCCGACGCTAATAGCGGAATTATTAGACAATGAGCAGTTCTTC	CASSPTLIAELLDNEQFF
TRBD2	-	TRBV7-2	TRBJ2-1	TGTGCCAGCAGCTTGACCGGGACTAGCGGGAGAATACCCTACAATGAGCAGTTCTTC	CASSLTGTSGRIPYNEQFF
-	few	TRBV7-2	TRBJ1-1	TGTGCCAGCAGCCTATCAATAGTCGCGGGAATGAACACTGAAGCTTTCTTT	CASSLSIVAGMNTEAFF
-	few	TRBV20-1	TRBJ1-5	TGCAGCCAGGGACGTACAAATCAGCCCCAGCATTTT	CSQGRTNQPQHF
-	few	TRBV29-1	TRBJ1-2	TGCAGCGTCTCCTCAGGGGGCTACACCTTC	CSVSSGGYTF
TRBD1	-	TRBV10-1	TRBJ2-1	TGCGCCAGCAGTGAGCCTGGGACAGGGGATGAGCAGTTCTTC	CASSEPGTGDEQFF
-	few	TRBV28	TRBJ1-1	TGTGCCAGCATGTTTCAGAACACTGAAGCTTTCTTT	CASMFQNTEAFF
-	many	TRBV7-3	TRBJ2-2	TGTGCCAGCAGCTTAACGCTGTTGACCGGGGAGCTGTTTTTT	CASSLTLLTGELFF
-	-	TRBV6-2/TRBV6-3	TRBJ2-2	TGTGCCAGCAGGGAGGTCGGGGAGCTGTTTTTT	CASREVGELFF
-	-	TRBV7-9	TRBJ2-2	TGTGCCAGCAGCTTAGTTGGGGGCGAAACCGGGGAGCTGTTTTTT	CASSLVGGETGELFF
-	few	TRBV24-1	TRBJ2-3	TGTGCCACCAGTGATTCTGGGTTCACAGATACGCAGTATTTT	CATSDSGFTDTQYF
-	few	TRBV30	TRBJ1-1	TGTGCCTGGAATCGGGAGGGTGAAGCTTTCTTT	CAWNREGEAFF
-	-	TRBV12-3/TRBV12-4	TRBJ1-5	TGTGCCAGCAGTTTGGAGACCCCGGAGGAGCCCCAGCATTTT	CASSLETPEEPQHF
-	few	TRBV20-1	TRBJ2-1	TGCAGGGGCTATGGGGTGAATGAGCAGTTCTTC	CRGYGVNEQFF
TRBD1	-	TRBV30	TRBJ1-2	TGTGCCTGGACAACAGGGGGGGTCTATGGCTACACCTTC	CAWTTGGVYGYTF
TRBD2	few	TRBV3-1	TRBJ2-7	TGTGCCAGCAGCCAGTCCTTAGCGGGAGGGCCGTCCTTC	CASSQSLAGGPSF
-	few	TRBV28	TRBJ2-7	TGTGCCAGCAGTTTTTTCGTTTCCGAGCAGTACTTC	CASSFFVSEQYF
-	-	TRBV19	TRBJ2-5	TGTGCCAGTAGTATGAACAGGGAAGATGGAGAGACCCAGTACTTC	CASSMNREDGETQYF
-	-	TRBV7-2	TRBJ2-5	TGTGCCAGCAGCAGGGCGGGGGAGACCCAGTACTTC	CASSRAGETQYF
-	few	TRBV20-1	TRBJ2-7	TGCAGTGCTAGAGGGCCCTACGAGCAGTACTTC	CSARGPYEQYF
TRBD1	many	TRBV6-5	TRBJ1-1	TGTGCCAGCAGTTACCTGACAGGGTATGGCACTGAAGCTTTCTTT	CASSYLTGYGTEAFF
TRBD1	few	TRBV6-1	TRBJ2-7	TGTGCCAGCACCAATCCGGGACAGGGGGCCTACGAGCAGTACTTC	CASTNPGQGAYEQYF
-	many	TRBV5-1	TRBJ1-2	TGCGCCAGCACCTCAACCACAAACTATGGCTACACCTTC	CASTSTTNYGYTF